This T cell receptor (beta chain) was sequenced in a study of blood T cell repertoires in COVID-19. Some clones are missing from TCRdb's copy, which holds only in-frame ones; the method was immunoSEQ multiplex PCR. The data show some 300,000 clones, 70% to 90% seen once. Germline V gene sequence: CDR1 MNHEY, CDR2 SMNVEV (reference sequence). Trimming removed 7 bases from V and 5 bases from J; junction bases left unmatched: 10. The CDR3 totals 15 residues. This TCR was sampled from a woman in her twenties or thirties who had recovered from COVID-19. The genes are TRBV27 and TRBJ2-1; TRBD2 agrees at 8 bases. Sequenced sample: PBMCs or T cells enriched from blood (not recorded which). The CDR3 sequence: CASTREGHPDNEQFF. The CDR3 DNA reads as TGTGCCAGCACCCGGGAGGGCCACCCGGACAATGAGCAGTTCTTC.